This TCR beta chain came from a study of blood T cells in healthy people across ages. A second PCR of 7 to 11 cycles used a sample-barcoded 5' primer and a J-beta primer mix. From the 5' RACE reads, TCRdb called clonotypes with MiXCR, one entry per CDR3 protein. The table shows 600,000 to 800,000 distinct CDR3 sequences, with roughly 20% occurring only once. Input material: blood. The TCR sequence derives from a man aged 65 to 79 in good health.

CDR3 sequence: CASSIRRGPSSYNEQFF. CDR3 in DNA: TGTGCCAGTAGTATAAGGCGGGGCCCCAGCTCCTACAATGAGCAGTTCTTC. This chain links TRBV19 with TRBJ2-1, with D perhaps TRBD2 (6 bases). V gave up 2 bases and J gave up 0 bases, with 14 bases separating them. The germline CDR1 and CDR2 sequences are LNHDA and SQIVND (reference sequence). CDR3 length: 17 amino acids.